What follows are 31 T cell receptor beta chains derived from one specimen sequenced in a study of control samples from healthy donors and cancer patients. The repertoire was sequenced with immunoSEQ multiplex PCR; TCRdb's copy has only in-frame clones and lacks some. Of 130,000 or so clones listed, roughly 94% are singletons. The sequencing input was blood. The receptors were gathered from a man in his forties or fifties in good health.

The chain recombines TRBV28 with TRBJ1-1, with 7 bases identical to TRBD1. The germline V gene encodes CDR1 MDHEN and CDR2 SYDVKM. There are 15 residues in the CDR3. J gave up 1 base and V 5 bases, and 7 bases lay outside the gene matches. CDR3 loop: CASSTLGTANTEAFF. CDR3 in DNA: TGTGCCAGCAGTACATTGGGGACAGCGAACACTGAAGCTTTCTTT.

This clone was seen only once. CDR3 coding DNA: TGTGCCAGCAGCGTTTCCGGACGGAACTATGGCTACACCTTC. Translation: CASSVSGRNYGYTF. The chain combines TRBV5-6 with TRBJ1-2; D unclear. The CDR3 loop spans 14 amino acids. V was trimmed by 4 bases and J by 2 bases, leaving 12 bases between them. Germline V gene lookup returns CDR1 SGHDT and CDR2 YYEEEE.

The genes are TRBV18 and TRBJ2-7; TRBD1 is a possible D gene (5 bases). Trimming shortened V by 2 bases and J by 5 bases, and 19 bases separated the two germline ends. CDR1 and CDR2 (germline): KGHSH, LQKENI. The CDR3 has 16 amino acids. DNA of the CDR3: TGTGCCAGCTCACCATCCCAGACAGCTCCCCTAGACGAGCAGTACTTC. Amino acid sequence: CASSPSQTAPLDEQYF.

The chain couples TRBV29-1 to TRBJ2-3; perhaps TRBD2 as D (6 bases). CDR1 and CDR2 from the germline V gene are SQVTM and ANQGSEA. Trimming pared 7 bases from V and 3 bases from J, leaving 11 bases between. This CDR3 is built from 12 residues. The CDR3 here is CSAGRGTDTQYF. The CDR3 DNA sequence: TGCAGCGCTGGACGGGGGACAGATACGCAGTATTTT.

The CDR3 region is CANSFSPYNEQFF. CDR3 coding DNA: TGTGCCAATAGCTTTAGCCCCTACAATGAGCAGTTCTTC. The V gene is TRBV6-5, the J gene TRBJ2-1, with unresolved D. Germline lookup yields CDR1 MNHEY and CDR2 SVGAGI. The CDR3 has 13 amino acids. V dropped 10 bases and J dropped 2 bases, with 12 bases sitting between them.

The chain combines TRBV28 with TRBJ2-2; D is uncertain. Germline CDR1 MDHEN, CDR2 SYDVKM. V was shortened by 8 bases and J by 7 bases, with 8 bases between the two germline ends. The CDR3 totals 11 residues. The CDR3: CASRWGGELFF. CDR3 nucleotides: TGTGCCAGCCGGTGGGGCGGGGAGCTGTTTTTT.

DNA of the CDR3: TGTGCCAGCAGCTTCCGGGACAGAGAACAAGAGACCCAGTACTTC. This encodes CASSFRDREQETQYF. The rearrangement joins TRBV2 to TRBJ2-5; TRBD1 matches at 7 bases. Germline CDR1 is SNHLY and CDR2 is FYNNEI. The CDR3 is 15 amino acids. V lost 6 bases, J lost 2 bases, and 9 bases stayed unmatched.

The CDR3 nucleotides read TGTGCCAGCAGCGGGGACAGGCCGTTTTCCTACGAGCAGTACTTC. Amino acid sequence: CASSGDRPFSYEQYF. V is TRBV5-6 and J is TRBJ2-7; 8 positions match TRBD1. Per the germline V gene, CDR1 is SGHDT and CDR2 is YYEEEE. After removal of 4 bases from V and 1 base from J, the junction contained 7 bases not matched to a gene. This CDR3 is 15 amino acids long.

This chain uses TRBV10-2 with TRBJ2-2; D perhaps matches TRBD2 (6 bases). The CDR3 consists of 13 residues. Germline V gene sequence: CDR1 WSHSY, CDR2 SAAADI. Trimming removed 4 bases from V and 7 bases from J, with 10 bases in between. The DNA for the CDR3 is TGCGCCAGCAGTGTGATGGGGGGCGGGGAGCTGTTTTTT. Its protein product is CASSVMGGGELFF.

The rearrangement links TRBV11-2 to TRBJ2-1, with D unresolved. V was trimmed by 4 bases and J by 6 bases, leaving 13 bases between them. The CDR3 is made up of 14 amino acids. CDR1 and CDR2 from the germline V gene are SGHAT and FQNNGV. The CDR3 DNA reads TGTGCCAGCAGCTCCTCTTTCGGAGTCAATGAGCAGTTCTTC. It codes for CASSSSFGVNEQFF.

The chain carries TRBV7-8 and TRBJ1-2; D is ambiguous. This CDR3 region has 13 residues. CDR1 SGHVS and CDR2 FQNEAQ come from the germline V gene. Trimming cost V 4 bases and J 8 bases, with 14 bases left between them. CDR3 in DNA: TGTGCCAGCAGCTCCGTCCCCAACGGGGGCTACACCTTC. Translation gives CASSSVPNGGYTF.

The CDR3 bases are TGTGCCAGCAGCGGAAGAGGGGGGTCTAATGAAAAACTGTTTTTT. Its translation: CASSGRGGSNEKLFF. The rearrangement links TRBV9 to TRBJ1-4; possibly TRBD1 for D (6 bases). The germline gives CDR1 SGDLS, CDR2 YYNGEE. Trimming shortened V by 3 bases and J by 3 bases, and 12 bases separated the two germline ends. CDR3 length: 15 amino acids.

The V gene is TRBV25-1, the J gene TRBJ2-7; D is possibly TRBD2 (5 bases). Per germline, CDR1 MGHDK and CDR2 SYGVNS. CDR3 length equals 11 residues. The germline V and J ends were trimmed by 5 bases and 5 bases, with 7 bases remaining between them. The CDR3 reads CASSKGDEQYF. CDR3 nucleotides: TGTGCCAGCAGTAAGGGAGACGAGCAGTACTTC.

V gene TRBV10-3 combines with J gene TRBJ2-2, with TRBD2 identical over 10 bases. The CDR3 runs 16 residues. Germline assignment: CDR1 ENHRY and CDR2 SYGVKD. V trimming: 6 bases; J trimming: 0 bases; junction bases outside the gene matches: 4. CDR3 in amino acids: CAIRKLAGANTGELFF. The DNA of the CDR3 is TGTGCCATCAGGAAGCTAGCGGGAGCGAACACCGGGGAGCTGTTTTTT.

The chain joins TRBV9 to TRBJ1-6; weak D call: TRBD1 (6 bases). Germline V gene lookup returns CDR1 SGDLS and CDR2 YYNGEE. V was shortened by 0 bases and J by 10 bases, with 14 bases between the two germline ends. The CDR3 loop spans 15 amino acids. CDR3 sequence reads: CASSVEETGASPLHF. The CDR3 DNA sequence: TGTGCCAGCAGCGTAGAAGAGACGGGGGCCTCACCCCTCCACTTT.

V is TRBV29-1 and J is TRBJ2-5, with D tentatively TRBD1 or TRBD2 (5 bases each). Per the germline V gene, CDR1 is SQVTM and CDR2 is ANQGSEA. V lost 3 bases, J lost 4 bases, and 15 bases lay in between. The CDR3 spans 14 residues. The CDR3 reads CSVDHTRGRETQYF. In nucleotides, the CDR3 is TGCAGCGTTGATCATACAAGGGGACGAGAGACCCAGTACTTC.

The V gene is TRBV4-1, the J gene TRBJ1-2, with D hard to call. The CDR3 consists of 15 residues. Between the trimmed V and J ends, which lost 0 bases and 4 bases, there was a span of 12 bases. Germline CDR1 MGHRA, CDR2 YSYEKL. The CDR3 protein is CASSQDRESVYGYTF. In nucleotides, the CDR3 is TGCGCCAGCAGCCAAGATAGGGAATCTGTCTATGGCTACACCTTC.

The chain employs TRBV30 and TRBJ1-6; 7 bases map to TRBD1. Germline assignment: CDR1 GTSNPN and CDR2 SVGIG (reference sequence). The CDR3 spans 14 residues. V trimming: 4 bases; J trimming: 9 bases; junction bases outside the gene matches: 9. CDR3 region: CAWNSGTDGSPLHF. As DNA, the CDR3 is TGTGCCTGGAACTCCGGGACAGATGGTTCACCCCTCCACTTT.

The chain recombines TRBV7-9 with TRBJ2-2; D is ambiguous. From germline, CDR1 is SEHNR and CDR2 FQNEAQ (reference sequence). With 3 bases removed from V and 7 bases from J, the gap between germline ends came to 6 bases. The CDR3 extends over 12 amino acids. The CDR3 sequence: CASSFGVGELFF. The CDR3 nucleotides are TGTGCCAGCAGCTTCGGTGTCGGGGAGCTGTTTTTT.

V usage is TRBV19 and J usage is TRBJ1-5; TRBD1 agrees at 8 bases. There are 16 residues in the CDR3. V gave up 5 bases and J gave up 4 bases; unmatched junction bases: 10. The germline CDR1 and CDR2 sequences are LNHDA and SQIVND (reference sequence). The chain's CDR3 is CASSPRTGRGNQPQHF. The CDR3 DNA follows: TGTGCCAGTAGTCCAAGGACAGGGCGGGGGAATCAGCCCCAGCATTTT. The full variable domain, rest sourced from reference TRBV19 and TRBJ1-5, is DGGITQSPKYLFRKEGQNVTLSCEQNLNHDAMYWYRQDPGQGLRLIYYSQIVNDFQKGDIAEGYSVSREKKESFPLTVTSAQKNPTAFYLCASSPRTGRGNQPQHFGDGTRLSIL.

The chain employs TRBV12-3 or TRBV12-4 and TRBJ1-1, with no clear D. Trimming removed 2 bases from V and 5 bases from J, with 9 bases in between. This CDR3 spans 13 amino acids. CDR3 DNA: TGTGCCAGCAGTTTACGGTTATGGACTGAAGCTTTCTTT. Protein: CASSLRLWTEAFF.

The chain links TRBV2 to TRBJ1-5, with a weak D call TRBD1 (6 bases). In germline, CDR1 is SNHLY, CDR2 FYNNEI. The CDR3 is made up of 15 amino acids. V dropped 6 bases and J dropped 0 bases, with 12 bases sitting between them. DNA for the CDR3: TGTGCCAGCAGCAGCCGGACAGCTAGCAATCAGCCCCAGCATTTT. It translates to CASSSRTASNQPQHF.

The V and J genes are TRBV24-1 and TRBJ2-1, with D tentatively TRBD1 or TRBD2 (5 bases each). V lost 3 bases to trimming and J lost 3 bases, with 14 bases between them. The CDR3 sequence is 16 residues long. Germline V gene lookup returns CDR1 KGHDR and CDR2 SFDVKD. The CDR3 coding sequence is TGTGCCACCAGTGATCGGGACGGCCTAATCTACAATGAGCAGTTCTTC. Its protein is CATSDRDGLIYNEQFF.

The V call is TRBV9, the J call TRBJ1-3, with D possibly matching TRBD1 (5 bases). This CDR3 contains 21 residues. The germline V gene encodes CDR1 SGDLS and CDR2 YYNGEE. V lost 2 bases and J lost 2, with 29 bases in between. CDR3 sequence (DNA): TGTGCCAGCAGCGTGGATTCATCGGGACTTTTTTTAGAGGGCGCTGGAAACACCATATATTTT. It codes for CASSVDSSGLFLEGAGNTIYF.

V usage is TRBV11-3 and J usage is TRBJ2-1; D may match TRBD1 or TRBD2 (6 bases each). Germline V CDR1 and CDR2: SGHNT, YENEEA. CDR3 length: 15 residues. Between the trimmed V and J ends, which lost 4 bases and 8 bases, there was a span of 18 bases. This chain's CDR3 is CASSSGGGPRDEQFF. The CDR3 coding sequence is TGTGCCAGCAGCTCTGGAGGGGGTCCTCGGGATGAGCAGTTCTTC. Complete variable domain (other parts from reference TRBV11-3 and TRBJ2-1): EAGVVQSPRYKIIEKKQPVAFWCNPISGHNTLYWYLQNLGQGPELLIRYENEEAVDDSQLPKDRFSAERLKGVDSTLKIQPAELGDSAVYLCASSSGGGPRDEQFFGPGTRLTVL.

CDR3 nucleotides: TGTGCCAGCAGCCTGAGGTCCGGGACCGATAATTCACCCCTCCACTTT. Amino acids: CASSLRSGTDNSPLHF. The genes are TRBV13 and TRBJ1-6; D perhaps matches TRBD1 (5 bases). This CDR3 region has 16 residues. Per germline, CDR1 PRHDT and CDR2 FYEKMQ (reference sequence). Trimming removed 5 bases from V and 5 bases from J, with 16 bases in between.

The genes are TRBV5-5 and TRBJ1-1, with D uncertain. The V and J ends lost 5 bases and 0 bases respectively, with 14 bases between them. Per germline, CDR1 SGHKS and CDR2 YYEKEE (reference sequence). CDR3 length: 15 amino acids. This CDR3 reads CASSGVGRLNTEAFF. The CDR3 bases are TGTGCCAGCAGTGGGGTAGGCAGATTGAACACTGAAGCTTTCTTT.

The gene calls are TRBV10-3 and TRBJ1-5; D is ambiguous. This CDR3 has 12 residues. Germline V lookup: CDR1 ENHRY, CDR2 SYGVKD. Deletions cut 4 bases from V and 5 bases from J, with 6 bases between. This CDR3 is CAISGMDQPQHF. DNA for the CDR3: TGTGCCATCAGTGGGATGGATCAGCCCCAGCATTTT.

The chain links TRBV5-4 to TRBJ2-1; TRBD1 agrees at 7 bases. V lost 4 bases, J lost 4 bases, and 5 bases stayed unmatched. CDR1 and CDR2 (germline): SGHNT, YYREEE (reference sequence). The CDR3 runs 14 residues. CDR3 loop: CASSPGQEYNEQFF. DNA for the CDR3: TGTGCCAGCAGCCCCGGACAGGAGTACAATGAGCAGTTCTTC.

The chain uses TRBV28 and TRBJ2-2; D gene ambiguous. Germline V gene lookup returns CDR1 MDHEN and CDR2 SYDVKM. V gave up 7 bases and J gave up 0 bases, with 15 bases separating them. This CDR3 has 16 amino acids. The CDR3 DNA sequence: TGTGCCAGCACCCCCCTCCGGGCAACGAACACCGGGGAGCTGTTTTTT. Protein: CASTPLRATNTGELFF. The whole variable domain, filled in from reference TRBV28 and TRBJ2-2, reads DVKVTQSSRYLVKRTGEKVFLECVQDMDHENMFWYRQDPGLGLRLIYFSYDVKMKEKGDIPEGYSVSREKKERFSLILESASTNQTSMYLCASTPLRATNTGELFFGEGSRLTVL.

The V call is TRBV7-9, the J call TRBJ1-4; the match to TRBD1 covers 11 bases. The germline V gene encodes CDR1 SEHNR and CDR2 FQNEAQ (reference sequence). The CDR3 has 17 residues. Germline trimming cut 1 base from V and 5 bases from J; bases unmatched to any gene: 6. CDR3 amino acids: CASSLVDRGRGNEKLFF. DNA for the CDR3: TGTGCCAGCAGCTTAGTGGACAGGGGGCGTGGAAATGAAAAACTGTTTTTT.